Following are 27 T cell receptor beta chains from one sample sequenced in a study of tumor and adjacent non-tumor tissue in lung cancer. The template was RNA from unsorted bulk tissue. A modified ARM-PCR protocol with three rounds of nested PCR amplified TCRbeta. TCRdb fed the multiplex PCR reads into MiXCR, producing one record per CDR3 protein. The top ten clones hold approximately 18% of a sample with over 110,000 distinct CDR3 sequences, around 65% of them seen once. Sequenced sample: lung tumor tissue. The receptors were sampled from a man aged 55 to 70 with small cell lung cancer.

The rearrangement links TRBV11-2 to TRBJ2-2; 7 bases fit TRBD2. Germline V gives CDR1 SGHAT, CDR2 FQNNGV. Unmatched junction bases numbered 6, after V lost 7 bases and J lost 7 bases. CDR3 length equals 13 residues. CDR3 bases: TGTGCCAGCAAGATGGGAGGGCTCGGGGAGCTGTTTTTT. Residues: CASKMGGLGELFF.

This clonotype showed up just a few times. The chain employs TRBV6-1 and TRBJ2-5; D is ambiguous. Germline CDR1 reads MNHNS; CDR2 reads SASEGT. This CDR3 is built from 15 residues. V shed 6 bases and J shed 1 base, with 15 bases lying between them. CDR3 region: CASSRTPVSQETQYF. CDR3 nucleotides: TGTGCCAGCAGCCGAACGCCGGTTTCCCAAGAGACCCAGTACTTC.

This clonotype was seen a single time. The chain uses TRBV28 and TRBJ2-3; 7 nucleotides match TRBD2. Germline assignment: CDR1 MDHEN and CDR2 SYDVKM. This CDR3 contains 16 residues. V trimming: 0 bases; J trimming: 4 bases; junction bases outside the gene matches: 7. CDR3 nucleotides: TGTGCCAGCAGTTTATGGAGCGGGAACAACGCAGATACGCAGTATTTT. This sequence encodes CASSLWSGNNADTQYF.

As regards this clonotype: This may come from a read error, since a much larger clone is one base off. The chain has TRBV6-5 and TRBJ1-2; 12 positions match TRBD1. Germline V gene lookup returns CDR1 MNHEY and CDR2 SVGAGI. The CDR3 length is 19 residues. The V segment lost 3 bases and the J segment 10 bases; nucleotides outside the gene matches: 21. This chain's CDR3 is CASSYWPGTGGSQGSVYTF. The CDR3 bases are TGTGCCAGCAGTTATTGGCCAGGGACAGGGGGCTCCCAAGGGAGTGTCTACACCTTC.

A remark on this clonotype: No conserved phenylalanine or tryptophan is present at the end of the CDR3, so a read error is the likely explanation. This chain links TRBV20-1 with TRBJ1-2; tentatively, D is TRBD1 (6 bases). The germline CDR1 and CDR2 sequences are DFQATT and SNEGSKA (reference sequence). V was trimmed by 6 bases and J by 7 bases, leaving 15 bases between them. The CDR3 has 12 amino acids. CDR3 region: CSARTGTGGYTI. CDR3 DNA: TGCAGTGCCAGAACAGGGACGGGTGGCTACACCATC.

This clonotype was found many times. The rearrangement joins TRBV20-1 to TRBJ1-5, with D unresolved. The CDR3 is made up of 16 amino acids. V dropped 6 bases and J dropped 0 bases, with 18 bases sitting between them. Per germline, CDR1 DFQATT and CDR2 SNEGSKA (reference sequence). CDR3 sequence: CSAIQDTLYSNQPQHF. For the CDR3, the DNA is TGCAGTGCGATCCAAGACACCCTATATAGCAATCAGCCCCAGCATTTT.

The chain employs TRBV5-4 and TRBJ1-2, with D perhaps TRBD1 (5 bases). CDR1 is SGHNT, CDR2 YYREEE, per germline (reference sequence). V was clipped by 4 bases and J by 3 bases, with 16 bases between them. This CDR3 contains 15 residues. The CDR3 loop reads CASSTGPRGDYGYTF. CDR3 nucleotide sequence: TGTGCCAGCAGCACAGGACCCCGTGGGGACTATGGCTACACCTTC.

Note on this clonotype: The junction shows a germline mismatch at one end, possibly a read error. The chain is built from TRBV10-1 and TRBJ2-3; tentative D call: TRBD2 (5 bases). CDR1 and CDR2 (germline): WNHNN, SYGVQD (reference sequence). CDR3 length: 16 residues. CDR3 region: CASSVQVSERAHTQYF. The CDR3 nucleotides read TGCGCCAGCAGTGTACAAGTGAGCGAGAGGGCACATACGCAGTATTTC.

Worth noting for this clonotype: A read error may produce the germline difference seen at one junction end. The rearrangement uses TRBV11-2 and TRBJ2-1; D call uncertain. Germline V lookup: CDR1 SGHAT, CDR2 FQNNGV. This CDR3 is 13 amino acids long. This CDR3 reads CTSSLGQNNEQFF. The CDR3 coding sequence is TGTACCAGCAGCTTAGGGCAGAACAATGAGCAATTCTTC.

As for this clonotype: A much larger clone sits a single nucleotide away, making a read error possible. The rearrangement joins TRBV20-1 to TRBJ2-3; 9 nucleotides line up with TRBD2. With 0 bases clipped from V and 10 bases from J, the junction kept 11 bases outside the gene matches. Germline assignment: CDR1 DFQATT and CDR2 SNEGSKA (reference sequence). The CDR3 spans 15 residues. The CDR3 nucleotides read TGCAGTGCTAGAGACGGGGCTAGCGGGGTAAGAGCGCAGTATTTT. As protein: CSARDGASGVRAQYF.

Comments on this clonotype: A junction end diverges from the germline sequence, so it may reflect a read error. V usage is TRBV28 and J usage is TRBJ1-5; D call uncertain. This CDR3 region has 12 residues. The germline V gene encodes CDR1 MDHEN and CDR2 SYDVKM. The CDR3 DNA sequence: TGTGCCAGCAGTTTATTTGGTCAGCCCCACCATTTT. Residues: CASSLFGQPHHF.

Comment on this clonotype: One end of the junction varies from germline; a read error may be responsible. The chain carries TRBV4-1 and TRBJ2-3, with 10 positions matching TRBD2. This CDR3 contains 19 residues. Per germline, CDR1 MGHRA and CDR2 YSYEKL. CDR3 residues: CASSQDLLAGVGRADTRYF. Here the CDR3 DNA reads TGCGCCAGCAGCCAAGATTTGCTAGCGGGGGTCGGGCGTGCAGATACGCGGTATTTT.

This clonotype was counted only a few times. This rearrangement joins TRBV5-1 to TRBJ1-1; a possible D gene is TRBD1 (5 bases). Trimming removed 6 bases from V and 8 bases from J, with 17 bases in between. In germline, CDR1 is SGHRS, CDR2 YFSETQ. The CDR3 runs 13 residues. The CDR3 DNA is TGCGCCAGCAACTCTGGTGTAGGGGACGAAGCTTTCTTT. Encoded protein: CASNSGVGDEAFF.

In this sample, this clonotype turned up many times. The gene calls are TRBV13 and TRBJ2-7; no reliable D call. Deletions cut 4 bases from V and 4 bases from J, with 8 bases between. Germline CDR1 PRHDT, CDR2 FYEKMQ (reference sequence). The CDR3 length is 12 residues. The CDR3, as DNA: TGTGCCAGCAGCTACGGTGGTTACGAGCAGTACTTC. This gives the protein CASSYGGYEQYF.

About this clonotype: This may stem from a read error, because a much larger clone lies one nucleotide away. V is TRBV12-5 and J is TRBJ1-2; no clear D gene. This CDR3 is 15 amino acids long. Germline CDR1 and CDR2: LGHNT and FRNRAP. This CDR3 reads CASGLVPGLNYVYTF. The CDR3 DNA sequence: TGTGCTAGTGGTTTGGTACCCGGCCTGAACTATGTCTACACCTTC. Filled out from reference TRBV12-5 and TRBJ1-2, the complete variable domain reads DARVTQTPRHKVTEMGQEVTMRCQPILGHNTVFWYRQTMMQGLELLAYFRNRAPLDDSGMPKDRFSAEMPDATLATLKIQPSEPRDSAVYFCASGLVPGLNYVYTFGSGTRLTVV.

The rearrangement uses TRBV20-1 and TRBJ2-4; TRBD1 or TRBD2 may be the D gene (5 bases each). The V gene lost 6 bases and the J gene lost 4 bases, with 10 bases spanning the gap. Germline V lookup: CDR1 DFQATT, CDR2 SNEGSKA (reference sequence). The CDR3 is made up of 12 amino acids. The CDR3 loop is CSAPREKNIQYF. The CDR3 DNA is TGCAGTGCCCCCAGGGAGAAAAACATTCAGTACTTC.

The rearrangement links TRBV6-1 to TRBJ2-7, with D possibly TRBD1 on 5 matching bases. V was cut by 7 bases and J by 1 base, with 14 bases left in between. The CDR3 has 14 amino acids. Germline V CDR1 and CDR2: MNHNS, SASEGT. DNA for the CDR3: TGTGCCAGCAATTCCCCAGGGCTTTCCTACGAGCAGTACTTC. It codes for CASNSPGLSYEQYF.

Turning to this clonotype: A read error may account for a junction end that differs from germline. This chain links TRBV20-1 with TRBJ2-3; tentative D call: TRBD1 (5 bases). The last part of the DNA fits TRBJ1-5 better; the J call may be wrong. CDR3 length equals 12 residues. Germline loops: CDR1 DFQATT, CDR2 SNEGSKA (reference sequence). In nucleotides, the CDR3 is TGCACTGCTAACATTCTAGGGGATACGCAGCATTTT. This translates into CTANILGDTQHF.

To note about this clonotype: This may arise from a read error, as a much more abundant clone is one base away. The rearrangement uses TRBV28 and TRBJ2-5; possible D gene TRBD2, 6 bases. Germline CDR1 MDHEN, CDR2 SYDVKM. This CDR3 contains 13 residues. V dropped 8 bases and J dropped 5 bases, with 15 bases sitting between them. The CDR3 DNA reads TGTGCCAGCGGCCCCGGCGGGGAGGAGACCCAGTACTTC. Amino acid sequence: CASGPGGEETQYF.

V is TRBV2 and J is TRBJ2-1; D not certain. V shed 6 bases and J shed 2 bases, with 11 bases lying between them. The CDR3 is made up of 14 amino acids. CDR1 SNHLY and CDR2 FYNNEI come from the germline V gene. The CDR3, as DNA: TGTGCCAGCAGCCTACTCGGCCCCTACAATGAGCAGTTCTTC. It specifies CASSLLGPYNEQFF.

With respect to this clonotype: This likely comes from a read error, as the CDR3 has no conserved phenylalanine or tryptophan at its end. Because the CDR3's place on the DNA is in doubt, the DNA is left out and the CDR3 is given as listed by TCRdb. The chain joins TRBV20-1 to TRBJ2-7; TRBD2 is the table's D call, not checked against the DNA. The CDR3 adds up to 8 amino acids, both ends counted. Per the germline V gene, CDR1 is DFQATT and CDR2 is SNEGSKA (reference sequence). The CDR3 protein is CRLPEQYI.

The rearrangement links TRBV7-8 to TRBJ1-1; a weak D match, TRBD1 (6 bases). Germline CDR1 is SGHVS and CDR2 is FQNEAQ. The germline V and J ends were trimmed by 1 base and 4 bases, with 16 bases remaining between them. The CDR3 spans 16 residues. CDR3 coding DNA: TGTGCCAGCAGCTTAGTATATGGGGGGCCGGCCACTGAAGCTTTCTTT. Protein sequence: CASSLVYGGPATEAFF.

Concerning this clonotype itself: The CDR3 end shows no conserved phenylalanine or tryptophan, and so a read error is likely. The CDR3 DNA sequence: TGTGCCAGCAGTCAGGCCCTCAGGGGGGCAGAGACCCAGTACCTC. It is translated as CASSQALRGAETQYL. J is TRBJ2-5 and V is TRBV12-3 or TRBV12-4, with D possibly being TRBD1 (7 bases). The CDR3 runs to 15 residues. Trimming took 5 bases from V and 4 from J, leaving 17 bases between them.

This chain connects TRBV20-1 to TRBJ1-1; no clear D gene. Looked up from germline, CDR1 is DFQATT and CDR2 is SNEGSKA (reference sequence). V lost 3 bases, J lost 6 bases, and 14 bases lay in between. This CDR3 has 13 amino acids. The CDR3 coding sequence is TGCAGTGCTAGGCAGAATGTAAACGCTGAAGCTTTCTTT. It yields the protein CSARQNVNAEAFF.

The rearrangement links TRBV11-2 to TRBJ2-2; 7 bases map to TRBD1. Trimming removed 7 bases from V and 5 bases from J; junction bases left unmatched: 13. CDR1 and CDR2 (germline): SGHAT, FQNNGV. This CDR3 is built from 16 residues. The CDR3 DNA sequence: TGTGCCAGCACTATGAACAGGGGTCTAGGGACCGGGGAGCTGTTTTTT. Translation: CASTMNRGLGTGELFF.

Turning to this clonotype: This may be a read error: a much more frequent sequence differs by one nucleotide. The V and J genes are TRBV6-6 and TRBJ2-5; 9 bases agree with TRBD1. This CDR3 has 16 amino acids. Germline assignment: CDR1 MNHNY and CDR2 SVGAGI (reference sequence). CDR3 DNA: TGTGCCAGCAGTTACTCTCTGGGGACAGGGAAAGAGATCCAGTACTTC. Its translation: CASSYSLGTGKEIQYF.

As DNA, the CDR3 is TGCAGTGCTCCAAGCCAGTTCTTTTATGGCTACACCTTC. Its protein is CSAPSQFFYGYTF. The chain links TRBV20-1 to TRBJ1-2; D not certain. The CDR3 spans 13 residues. CDR1 DFQATT and CDR2 SNEGSKA come from the germline V gene (reference sequence). Trimming stripped 5 bases from V and 5 bases from J, with 15 bases between.